A single sample is the source of the 25 T cell receptor beta chains below, sequenced in a study of beta chain features in type 1 diabetes. Study-wide results and caveats: Among all four CD4+ subsets, Type 1 diabetes patients had TCRB CDR3s that were moderately but significantly shorter.

Expressed TCRB transcripts were sequenced because the isolated RNA had all been reverse transcribed beforehand. Data came from immunoSEQ multiplex PCR; TCRdb stores just in-frame clones and leaves some out. In the table there are about 740,000 clones, over 10% of which are singletons. Their recognized antigens are unknown. Source material: naive CD4+ T cells from blood. These receptor sequences come from a man between 18 and 35 years old with type 1 diabetes.

In this sample, this clone turned up a few times. V gene TRBV11-2 combines with J gene TRBJ2-3, with TRBD2 matching over 13 bases. Germline V gene lookup returns CDR1 SGHAT and CDR2 FQNNGV. The CDR3 spans 15 residues. J gave up 10 bases and V 5 bases, and 9 bases lay outside the gene matches. The CDR3 spells CASSMGLAGHMAQYF. Written as DNA, the CDR3 is TGTGCCAGCAGCATGGGACTAGCGGGACATATGGCGCAGTATTTT.

This chain uses TRBV6-5 with TRBJ2-2; maybe TRBD1 (5 bases). The CDR3 spans 14 residues. CDR1 and CDR2 (germline): MNHEY, SVGAGI. The germline V and J ends were trimmed by 6 bases and 0 bases, with 8 bases remaining between them. CDR3 loop: CASRSTANTGELFF. The CDR3 bases are TGTGCCAGCAGGTCGACAGCGAACACCGGGGAGCTGTTTTTT.

The CDR3 loop is CASRGPPGSGYTF. In DNA form, the CDR3 reads TGTGCCAGCAGGGGGCCCCCAGGGAGTGGCTACACCTTC. This rearrangement joins TRBV25-1 to TRBJ1-2; D might be TRBD1 (5 bases). Germline CDR1 MGHDK, CDR2 SYGVNS. The CDR3 is 13 amino acids. V shed 6 bases and J shed 7 bases, with 15 bases lying between them.

This clone was seen more than once but under ten times. The chain joins TRBV7-9 to TRBJ1-2, with 9 bases matching TRBD1. The CDR3 consists of 17 residues. Trimming cost V 5 bases and J 3 bases; bases outside gene matches: 13. The germline CDR1 and CDR2 sequences are SEHNR and FQNEAQ (reference sequence). The CDR3 DNA sequence: TGTGCCAGCAGCCCACGTACCCCTTGGACAGGGGACTATGGCTACACCTTC. Translated: CASSPRTPWTGDYGYTF.

The gene calls are TRBV19 and TRBJ1-1; D remains ambiguous. The CDR3 covers 11 residues. The germline gives CDR1 LNHDA, CDR2 SQIVND (reference sequence). The germline V and J ends were trimmed by 5 bases and 3 bases, with 4 bases remaining between them. The CDR3 here is CASSYYTEAFF. CDR3 sequence (DNA): TGTGCCAGTAGTTACTACACTGAAGCTTTCTTT. Complete variable domain (other parts from reference TRBV19 and TRBJ1-1): DGGITQSPKYLFRKEGQNVTLSCEQNLNHDAMYWYRQDPGQGLRLIYYSQIVNDFQKGDIAEGYSVSREKKESFPLTVTSAQKNPTAFYLCASSYYTEAFFGQGTRLTVV.

The chain recombines TRBV5-1 with TRBJ1-5, with unresolved D. Germline V gene lookup returns CDR1 SGHRS and CDR2 YFSETQ. Between the trimmed V and J ends, which lost 4 bases and 8 bases, there was a span of 13 bases. CDR3 length: 13 amino acids. The CDR3 spells CASSVQSGEPQHF. As DNA, the CDR3 is TGCGCCAGCAGCGTACAAAGTGGAGAGCCCCAGCATTTT.

The chain carries TRBV7-9 and TRBJ1-6; TRBD1 matches 8 bases. Germline V CDR1 and CDR2: SEHNR, FQNEAQ (reference sequence). This CDR3 is built from 15 residues. The ends lost 4 bases at V and 10 bases at J; junction bases unmatched: 9. CDR3 DNA: TGTGCCAGCAGCTACGCTGATGACAGGGGATCACCCCTCCACTTT. Its translation is CASSYADDRGSPLHF.

This clone was seen more than once but under ten times. J is TRBJ1-5 and V is TRBV7-9, with D unclear. CDR3 length: 13 residues. The V gene's germline CDR1 is SEHNR and CDR2 FQNEAQ (reference sequence). V was trimmed by 6 bases and J by 7 bases, leaving 13 bases between them. The CDR3 protein is CASSSRPGQPQHF. Written as DNA, the CDR3 is TGTGCCAGCAGTTCCCGACCGGGGCAGCCCCAGCATTTT.

The rearrangement joins TRBV6-1 to TRBJ2-5, with TRBD1 as a possible D gene (6 bases). V gave up 5 bases and J gave up 5 bases, with 15 bases separating them. Germline loops: CDR1 MNHNS, CDR2 SASEGT. This CDR3 is built from 14 residues. In DNA, the CDR3 is TGTGCCAGCAGTCTACTCAGGGGATTGGAGACCCAGTACTTC. Residues: CASSLLRGLETQYF.

This chain connects TRBV11-3 to TRBJ2-1, with D tentatively TRBD2 (5 bases). The CDR3 spans 13 residues. Germline values: CDR1 SGHNT, CDR2 YENEEA. With 3 bases removed from V and 5 bases from J, the gap between germline ends came to 8 bases. Written as DNA, the CDR3 is TGTGCCAGCAGCTTTTCCGGGGACAATGAGCAGTTCTTC. Translating it yields CASSFSGDNEQFF. Based on the CDR3 plus reference TRBV11-3 and TRBJ2-1, the full variable domain is EAGVVQSPRYKIIEKKQPVAFWCNPISGHNTLYWYLQNLGQGPELLIRYENEEAVDDSQLPKDRFSAERLKGVDSTLKIQPAELGDSAVYLCASSFSGDNEQFFGPGTRLTVL.

There are a few counts of this clone. The chain links TRBV5-4 to TRBJ2-2; D perhaps matches TRBD1 (5 bases). Per germline, CDR1 SGHNT and CDR2 YYREEE (reference sequence). V shed 2 bases and J shed 7 bases, with 15 bases lying between them. The CDR3 covers 15 residues. The CDR3 is CASSLGGRQIGELFF. The CDR3 coding sequence is TGTGCCAGCAGCTTAGGTGGACGACAGATCGGGGAGCTGTTTTTT.

J is TRBJ2-7 and V is TRBV5-6; D is possibly TRBD1 (5 bases). The germline CDR1 and CDR2 sequences are SGHDT and YYEEEE. The ends were cut back, 0 bases at V and 0 bases at J, with 7 bases in the middle. This CDR3 region has 14 residues. The CDR3 nucleotides read TGTGCCAGCAGCTTGGACAGGACCTCCTACGAGCAGTACTTC. Translation gives CASSLDRTSYEQYF.

The J gene is TRBJ1-5, the V gene TRBV2, with 8 bases aligning to TRBD1. This CDR3 has 15 amino acids. Germline V gene sequence: CDR1 SNHLY, CDR2 FYNNEI. V dropped 6 bases and J dropped 5; count of bases not matched to a gene: 9. The CDR3 is CASRTGTGGDQPQHF. CDR3 bases: TGTGCCAGCAGGACCGGGACAGGCGGGGATCAGCCCCAGCATTTT.

This clone appeared a few times. This chain links TRBV5-1 with TRBJ2-3; D is unresolved. The V gene's germline CDR1 is SGHRS and CDR2 YFSETQ. The V end lost 7 bases, the J end lost 3 bases, and 6 bases lay between the germline ends. This CDR3 has 11 amino acids. CDR3 loop: CASSTTDTQYF. In DNA, the CDR3 is TGCGCCAGCTCGACGACAGATACGCAGTATTTT. Supplemented by reference TRBV5-1 and TRBJ2-3, the full variable domain reads KAGVTQTPRYLIKTRGQQVTLSCSPISGHRSVSWYQQTPGQGLQFLFEYFSETQRNKGNFPGRFSGRQFSNSRSEMNVSTLELGDSALYLCASSTTDTQYFGPGTRLTVL.

The table lists this clone with a few counts. The V and J genes are TRBV10-3 and TRBJ2-5; TRBD2 might be the D (5 bases). V lost 7 bases and J 5 bases, leaving 14 bases between the germline ends. The CDR3 is 13 residues long. The V gene's germline CDR1 is ENHRY and CDR2 SYGVKD. CDR3 nucleotide sequence: TGTGCCATCACCCGGGATAGCCGGGAGACCCAGTACTTC. It encodes CAITRDSRETQYF.

The table lists this clone with a few counts. This sequence joins TRBV18 and TRBJ1-5, with D possibly TRBD1 on 6 matching bases. The CDR3 covers 15 residues. In germline, CDR1 is KGHSH, CDR2 LQKENI. V lost 3 bases to trimming and J lost 1 base, with 10 bases between them. CDR3 DNA sequence: TGTGCCAGCTCACCGGGGGCACGCAGCAATCAGCCCCAGCATTTT. This codes for CASSPGARSNQPQHF.

The rearrangement joins TRBV5-4 to TRBJ2-7; TRBD1 is a possible D gene (5 bases). Germline V lookup: CDR1 SGHNT, CDR2 YYREEE (reference sequence). V lost 3 bases and J lost 1, with 11 bases in between. CDR3 length equals 14 residues. As DNA, the CDR3 is TGTGCCAGCAGCTGGGGCAAGGGATCCTACGAGCAGTACTTC. Encoded protein: CASSWGKGSYEQYF.

The CDR3 DNA sequence: TGTGCCAGTAAACCCTTGACAGGGGAGGACTATGGCTACACCTTC. As protein: CASKPLTGEDYGYTF. The chain links TRBV19 to TRBJ1-2, with 8 bases that match TRBD1. The CDR3 loop spans 15 amino acids. Trimming removed 7 bases from V and 3 bases from J; junction bases left unmatched: 10. Per the germline V gene, CDR1 is LNHDA and CDR2 is SQIVND (reference sequence). Full variable domain (missing parts from reference TRBV19 and TRBJ1-2): DGGITQSPKYLFRKEGQNVTLSCEQNLNHDAMYWYRQDPGQGLRLIYYSQIVNDFQKGDIAEGYSVSREKKESFPLTVTSAQKNPTAFYLCASKPLTGEDYGYTFGSGTRLTVV.

The V gene is TRBV7-9, the J gene TRBJ2-7, with D unclear. The CDR3 length is 15 residues. The V end lost 3 bases, the J end lost 0 bases, and 12 bases lay between the germline ends. CDR1 and CDR2 from the germline V gene are SEHNR and FQNEAQ (reference sequence). CDR3 DNA sequence: TGTGCCAGCAGCTTTTCTAATCTGGACTCCTACGAGCAGTACTTC. Its translation: CASSFSNLDSYEQYF.

The chain has TRBV14 and TRBJ2-2, with D hard to call. The CDR3 runs 15 residues. Deletions cut 1 base from V and 1 base from J, with 7 bases between. Germline CDR1 reads SGHDN; CDR2 reads FVKESK. The CDR3 region is CASSQVMVNTGELFF. CDR3 nucleotide sequence: TGTGCCAGCAGCCAAGTCATGGTGAACACCGGGGAGCTGTTTTTT.

The J gene is TRBJ2-1, the V gene TRBV29-1; a weak D match, TRBD2 (5 bases). Trimming removed 3 bases at V and 7 bases at J, with 7 bases between. Germline V CDR1 and CDR2: SQVTM, ANQGSEA. This CDR3 region has 11 residues. The CDR3 region is CSVDSGNEQFF. DNA for the CDR3: TGCAGCGTTGATTCGGGGAATGAGCAGTTCTTC.

There are a few counts of this clone. This chain links TRBV13 with TRBJ2-2; D possibly corresponds to TRBD2 (5 bases). Per germline, CDR1 PRHDT and CDR2 FYEKMQ (reference sequence). This CDR3 comprises 17 residues. V gave up 8 bases and J gave up 0 bases, with 19 bases separating them. The CDR3 loop reads CASLRGLGLANTGELFF. The CDR3 DNA reads as TGTGCCAGCCTCCGTGGTTTAGGACTCGCGAACACCGGGGAGCTGTTTTTT.

The rearrangement links TRBV11-2 to TRBJ2-5; no clear D. Germline lookup yields CDR1 SGHAT and CDR2 FQNNGV. The CDR3 is 16 amino acids. Trimming left V 1 base short and J 2 bases short, with 14 bases between. The CDR3 coding sequence is TGTGCCAGCAGCTTAGGGCAGTATAGCCCACAAGAGACCCAGTACTTC. Encoded protein: CASSLGQYSPQETQYF. Using reference TRBV11-2 and TRBJ2-5 for the parts outside the CDR3, the full variable domain is EAGVAQSPRYKIIEKRQSVAFWCNPISGHATLYWYQQILGQGPKLLIQFQNNGVVDDSQLPKDRFSAERLKGVDSTLKIQPAKLEDSAVYLCASSLGQYSPQETQYFGPGTRLLVL.

The genes are TRBV4-1 and TRBJ2-5; 12 nucleotides align to TRBD2. Trimming cost V 0 bases and J 1 base; bases outside gene matches: 6. The CDR3 is made up of 18 amino acids. Germline CDR1 is MGHRA and CDR2 is YSYEKL. The CDR3 protein is CASSQDPPTSGGQETQYF. The CDR3 bases are TGCGCCAGCAGCCAAGATCCCCCGACTAGCGGGGGCCAAGAGACCCAGTACTTC.

The chain has TRBV5-1 and TRBJ2-7, with D uncertain. The length of the CDR3 is 10 residues. V was pared by 7 bases and J by 0 bases, with 2 bases between. The germline V gene has CDR1 SGHRS and CDR2 YFSETQ. The CDR3 coding sequence is TGCGCCAGCGCCTCCTACGAGCAGTACTTC. Translating it yields CASASYEQYF. Filled out from reference TRBV5-1 and TRBJ2-7, the complete variable domain reads KAGVTQTPRYLIKTRGQQVTLSCSPISGHRSVSWYQQTPGQGLQFLFEYFSETQRNKGNFPGRFSGRQFSNSRSEMNVSTLELGDSALYLCASASYEQYFGPGTRLTVT.